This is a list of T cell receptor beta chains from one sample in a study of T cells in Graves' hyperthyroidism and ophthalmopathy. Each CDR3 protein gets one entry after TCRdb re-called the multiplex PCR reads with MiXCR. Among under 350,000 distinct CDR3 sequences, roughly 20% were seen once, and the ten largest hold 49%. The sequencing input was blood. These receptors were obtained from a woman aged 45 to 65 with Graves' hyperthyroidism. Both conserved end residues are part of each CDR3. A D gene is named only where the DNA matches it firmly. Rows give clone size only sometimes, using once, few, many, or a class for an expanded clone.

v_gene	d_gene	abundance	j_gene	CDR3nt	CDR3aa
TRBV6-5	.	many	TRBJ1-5	TGTGCCAGCAGTTACCAGGAACTGAATCAGCCCCAGCATTTT	CASSYQELNQPQHF
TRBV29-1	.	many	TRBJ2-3	TGCAGCGTTGTCGACAGCACAGATACGCAGTATTTT	CSVVDSTDTQYF
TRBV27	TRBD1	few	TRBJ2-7	TGTGCCAGCAGTTTTAGGGGGCGCGACGAGCAGTACTTC	CASSFRGRDEQYF
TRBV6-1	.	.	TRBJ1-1	TGTGCCAGCAGACTAAACGCCCTGAACACTGAAGCTTTCTTT	CASRLNALNTEAFF
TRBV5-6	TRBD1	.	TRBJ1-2	TGTGCCAGCAGCCCGGGACAGAATCCTAACTATGGCTACACCTTC	CASSPGQNPNYGYTF
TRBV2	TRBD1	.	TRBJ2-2	TGTGCCAGCTCCGGGACAGGTTACACCGGGGAGCTGTTTTTT	CASSGTGYTGELFF
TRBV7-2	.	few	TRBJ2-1	TGTGCCAGCAGCGCATCTAAAAGCTCCTACAATGAGCAGTTCTTC	CASSASKSSYNEQFF
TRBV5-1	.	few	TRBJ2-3	TGCGCCAGCAGCGCCAGGGGGGGCGGGGGAACAGATACGCAGTATTTT	CASSARGGGGTDTQYF
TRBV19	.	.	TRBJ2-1	TGTGCCAGTAGTATGATACTAGGGGGATACAATGAGCAGTTCTTC	CASSMILGGYNEQFF
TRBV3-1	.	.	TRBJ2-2	TGTGCCAGCAGCCAAAACCCGGCAGGGCCGCGGGAGCTGTTTTTT	CASSQNPAGPRELFF
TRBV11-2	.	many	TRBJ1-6	TGTGCCAGCAGCTTATATGCAGGATCCGATTCACCCCTCCACTTT	CASSLYAGSDSPLHF
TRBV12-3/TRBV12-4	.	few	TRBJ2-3	TGTGCCAGCAGAAGGACAGATACGCAGTATTTT	CASRRTDTQYF
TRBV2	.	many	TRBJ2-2	TGTGCCAGCGGCCGGAACACCGGGGAGCTGTTTTTT	CASGRNTGELFF
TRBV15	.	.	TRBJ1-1	TGTGCCACCAGCAGAGATCAGGGAGTACGAGCTTTCTTT	CATSRDQGVRAFF
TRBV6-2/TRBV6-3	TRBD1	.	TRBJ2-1	TGTGCCAGCAGGCGGACAGGCCCTGAGCAGTTCTTC	CASRRTGPEQFF
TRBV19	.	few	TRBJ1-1	TGTGCCAGTAGTATGGGGGGGGGCAGGGGACCTGAAGCTTTCTTT	CASSMGGGRGPEAFF
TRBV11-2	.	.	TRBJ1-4	TGTGCCAGCAGCTTATTAGACGGGACCTCAGGCGAAAAACTGTTTTTT	CASSLLDGTSGEKLFF
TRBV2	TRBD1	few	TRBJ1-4	TGTGCCAGCGCCCGGGACAGGGGGGAAAAACTGTTTTTT	CASARDRGEKLFF
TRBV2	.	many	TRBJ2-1	TGTGCCAGCCAAACCTGGGATGAGCAGTTCTTC	CASQTWDEQFF
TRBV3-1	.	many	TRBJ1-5	TGTGCCAGCAGCCAAGAGGCCGGAGGAGGTCAGCCCCAGCATTTT	CASSQEAGGGQPQHF
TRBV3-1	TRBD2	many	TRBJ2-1	TGTGCCAGCAGCCAATGGCTAGCGGGAGGGTCTAACCACAATGAGCAGTTCTTC	CASSQWLAGGSNHNEQFF
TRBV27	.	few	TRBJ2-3	TGTGCCAGCAGTGGTGGGGGAGAGGGGACAGATACGCAGTATTTT	CASSGGGEGTDTQYF
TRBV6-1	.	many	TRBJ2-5	TGTGCCAGCAGTGAACTGGCTGGGTCGGAGACCCAGTACTTC	CASSELAGSETQYF